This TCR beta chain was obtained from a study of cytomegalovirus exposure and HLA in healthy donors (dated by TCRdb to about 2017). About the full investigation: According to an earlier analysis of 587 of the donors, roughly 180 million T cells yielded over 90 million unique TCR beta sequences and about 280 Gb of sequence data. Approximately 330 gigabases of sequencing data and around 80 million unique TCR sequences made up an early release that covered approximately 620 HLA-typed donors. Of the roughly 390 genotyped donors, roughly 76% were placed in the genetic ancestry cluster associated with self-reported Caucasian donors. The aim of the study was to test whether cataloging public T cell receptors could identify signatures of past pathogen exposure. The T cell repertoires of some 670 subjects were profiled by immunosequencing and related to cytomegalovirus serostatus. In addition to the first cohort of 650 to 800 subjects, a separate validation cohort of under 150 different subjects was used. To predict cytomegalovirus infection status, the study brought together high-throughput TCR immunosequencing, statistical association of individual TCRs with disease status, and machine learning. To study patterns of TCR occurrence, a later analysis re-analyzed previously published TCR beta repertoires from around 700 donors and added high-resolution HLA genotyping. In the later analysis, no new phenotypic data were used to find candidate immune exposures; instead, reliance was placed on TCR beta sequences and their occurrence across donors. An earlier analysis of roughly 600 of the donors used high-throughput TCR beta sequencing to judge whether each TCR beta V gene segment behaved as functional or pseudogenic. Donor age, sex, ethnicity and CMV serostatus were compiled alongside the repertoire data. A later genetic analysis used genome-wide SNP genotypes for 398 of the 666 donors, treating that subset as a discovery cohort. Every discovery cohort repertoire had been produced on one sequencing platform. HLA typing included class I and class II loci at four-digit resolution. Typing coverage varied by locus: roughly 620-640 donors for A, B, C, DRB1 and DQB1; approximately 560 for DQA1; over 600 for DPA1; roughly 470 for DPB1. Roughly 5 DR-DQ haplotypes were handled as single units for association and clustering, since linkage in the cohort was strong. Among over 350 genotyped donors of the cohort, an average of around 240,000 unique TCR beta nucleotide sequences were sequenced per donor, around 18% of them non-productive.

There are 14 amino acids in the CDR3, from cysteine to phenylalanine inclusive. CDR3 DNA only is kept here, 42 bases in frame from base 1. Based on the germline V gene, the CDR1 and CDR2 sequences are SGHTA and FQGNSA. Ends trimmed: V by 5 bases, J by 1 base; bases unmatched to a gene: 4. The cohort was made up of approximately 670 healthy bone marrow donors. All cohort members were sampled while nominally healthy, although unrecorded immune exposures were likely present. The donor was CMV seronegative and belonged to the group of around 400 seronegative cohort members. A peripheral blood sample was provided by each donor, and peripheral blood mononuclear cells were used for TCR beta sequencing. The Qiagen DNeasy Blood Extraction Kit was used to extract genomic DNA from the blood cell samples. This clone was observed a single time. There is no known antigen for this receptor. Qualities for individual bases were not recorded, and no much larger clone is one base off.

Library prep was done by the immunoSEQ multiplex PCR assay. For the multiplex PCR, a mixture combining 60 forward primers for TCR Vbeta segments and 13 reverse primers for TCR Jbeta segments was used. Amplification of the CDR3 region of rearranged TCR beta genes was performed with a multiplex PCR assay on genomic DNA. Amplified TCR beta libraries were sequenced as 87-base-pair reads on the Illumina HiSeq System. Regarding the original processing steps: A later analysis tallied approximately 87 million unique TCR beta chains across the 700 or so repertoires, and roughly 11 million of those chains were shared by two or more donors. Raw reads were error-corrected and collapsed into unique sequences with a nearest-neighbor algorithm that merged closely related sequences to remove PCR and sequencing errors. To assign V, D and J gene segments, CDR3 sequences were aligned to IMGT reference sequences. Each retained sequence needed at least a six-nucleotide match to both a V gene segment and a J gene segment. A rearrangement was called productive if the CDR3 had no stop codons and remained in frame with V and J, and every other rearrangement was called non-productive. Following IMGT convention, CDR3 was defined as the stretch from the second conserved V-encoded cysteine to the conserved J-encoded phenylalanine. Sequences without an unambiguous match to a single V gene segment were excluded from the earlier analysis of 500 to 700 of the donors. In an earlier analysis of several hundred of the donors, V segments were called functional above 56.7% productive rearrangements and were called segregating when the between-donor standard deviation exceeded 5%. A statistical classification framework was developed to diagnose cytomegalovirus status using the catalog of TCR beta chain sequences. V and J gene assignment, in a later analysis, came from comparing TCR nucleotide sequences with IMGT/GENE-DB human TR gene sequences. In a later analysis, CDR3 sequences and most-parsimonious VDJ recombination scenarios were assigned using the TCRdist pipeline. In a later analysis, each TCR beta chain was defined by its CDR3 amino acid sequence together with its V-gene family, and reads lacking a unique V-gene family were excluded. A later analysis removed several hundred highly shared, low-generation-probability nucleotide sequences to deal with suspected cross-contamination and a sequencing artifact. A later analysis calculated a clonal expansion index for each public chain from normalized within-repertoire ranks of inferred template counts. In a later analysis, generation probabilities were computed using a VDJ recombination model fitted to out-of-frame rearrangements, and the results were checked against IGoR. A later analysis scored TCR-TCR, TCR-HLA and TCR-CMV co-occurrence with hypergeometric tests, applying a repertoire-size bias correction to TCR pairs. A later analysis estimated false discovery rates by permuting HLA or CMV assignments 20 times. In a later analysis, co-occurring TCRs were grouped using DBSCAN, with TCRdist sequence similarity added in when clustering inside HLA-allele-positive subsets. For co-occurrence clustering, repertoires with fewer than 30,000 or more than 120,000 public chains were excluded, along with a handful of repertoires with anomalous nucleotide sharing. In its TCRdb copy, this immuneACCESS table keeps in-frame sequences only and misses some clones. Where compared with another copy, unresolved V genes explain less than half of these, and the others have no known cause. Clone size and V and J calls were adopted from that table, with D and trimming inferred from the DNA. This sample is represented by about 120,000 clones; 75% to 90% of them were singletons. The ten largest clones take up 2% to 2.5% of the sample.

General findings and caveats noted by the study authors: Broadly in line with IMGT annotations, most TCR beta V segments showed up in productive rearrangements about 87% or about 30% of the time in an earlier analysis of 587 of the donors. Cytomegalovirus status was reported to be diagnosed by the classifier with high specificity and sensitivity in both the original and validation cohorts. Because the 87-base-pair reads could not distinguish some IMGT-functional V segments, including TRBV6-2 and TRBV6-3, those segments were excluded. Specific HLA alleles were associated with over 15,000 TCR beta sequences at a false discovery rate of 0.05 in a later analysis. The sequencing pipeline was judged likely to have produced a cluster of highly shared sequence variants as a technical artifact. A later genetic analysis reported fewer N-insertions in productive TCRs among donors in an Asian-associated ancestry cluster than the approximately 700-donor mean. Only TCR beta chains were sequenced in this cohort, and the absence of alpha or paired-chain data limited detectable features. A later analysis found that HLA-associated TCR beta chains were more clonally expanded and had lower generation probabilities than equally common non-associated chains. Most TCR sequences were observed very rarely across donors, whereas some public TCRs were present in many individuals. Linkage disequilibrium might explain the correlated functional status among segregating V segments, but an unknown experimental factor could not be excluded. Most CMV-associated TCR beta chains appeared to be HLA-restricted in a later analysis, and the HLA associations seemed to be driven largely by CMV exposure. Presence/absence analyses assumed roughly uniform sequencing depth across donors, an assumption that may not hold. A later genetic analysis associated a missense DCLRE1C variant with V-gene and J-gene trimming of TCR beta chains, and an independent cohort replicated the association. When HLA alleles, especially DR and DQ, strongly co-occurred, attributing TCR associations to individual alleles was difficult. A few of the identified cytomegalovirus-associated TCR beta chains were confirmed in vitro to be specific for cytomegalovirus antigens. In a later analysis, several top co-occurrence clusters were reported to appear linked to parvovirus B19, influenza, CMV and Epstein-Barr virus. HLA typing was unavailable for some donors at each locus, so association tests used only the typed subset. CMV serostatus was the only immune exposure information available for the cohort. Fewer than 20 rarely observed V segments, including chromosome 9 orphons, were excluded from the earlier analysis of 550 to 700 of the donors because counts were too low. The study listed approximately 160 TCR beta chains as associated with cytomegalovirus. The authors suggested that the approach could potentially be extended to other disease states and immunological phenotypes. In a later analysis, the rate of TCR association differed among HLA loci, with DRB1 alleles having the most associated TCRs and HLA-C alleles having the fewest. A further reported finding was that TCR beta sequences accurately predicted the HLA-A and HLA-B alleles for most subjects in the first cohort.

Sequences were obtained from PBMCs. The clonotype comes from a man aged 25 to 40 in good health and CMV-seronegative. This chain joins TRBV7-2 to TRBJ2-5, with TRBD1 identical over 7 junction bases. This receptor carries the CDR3 CASSRGQIQETQYF. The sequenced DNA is TGTGCCAGCAGCCGGGGACAGATCCAAGAGACCCAGTACTTC. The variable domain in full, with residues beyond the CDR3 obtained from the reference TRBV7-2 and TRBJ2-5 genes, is GAGVSQSPSNKVTEKGKDVELRCDPISGHTALYWYRQSLGQGLEFLIYFQGNSAPDKSGLPSDRFSAERTGGSVSTLTIQRTQQEDSAVYLCASSRGQIQETQYFGPGTRLLVL.